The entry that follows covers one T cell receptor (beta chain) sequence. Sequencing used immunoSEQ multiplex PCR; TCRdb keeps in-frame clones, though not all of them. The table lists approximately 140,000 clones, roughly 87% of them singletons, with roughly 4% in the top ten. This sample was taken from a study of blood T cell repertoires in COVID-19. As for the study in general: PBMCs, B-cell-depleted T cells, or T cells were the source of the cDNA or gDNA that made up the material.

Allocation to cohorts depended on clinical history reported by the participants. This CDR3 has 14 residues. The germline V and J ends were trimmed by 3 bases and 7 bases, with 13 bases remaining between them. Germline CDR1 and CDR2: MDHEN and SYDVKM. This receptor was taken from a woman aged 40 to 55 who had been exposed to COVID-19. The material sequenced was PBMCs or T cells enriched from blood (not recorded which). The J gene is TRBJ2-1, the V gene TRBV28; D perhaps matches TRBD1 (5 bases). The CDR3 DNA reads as TGTGCCAGCAGTTTCCCCAGGGTGGGGAATGAGCAGTTCTTC. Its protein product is CASSFPRVGNEQFF. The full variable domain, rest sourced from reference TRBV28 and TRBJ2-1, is DVKVTQSSRYLVKRTGEKVFLECVQDMDHENMFWYRQDPGLGLRLIYFSYDVKMKEKGDIPEGYSVSREKKERFSLILESASTNQTSMYLCASSFPRVGNEQFFGPGTRLTVL.